This is a list of T cell receptor beta chains from one sample in a study of blood T cell repertoires in COVID-19. Libraries were prepared by immunoSEQ multiplex PCR; TCRdb keeps only in-frame clonotypes and omits some of them. The profile shows about 240,000 clones, roughly 79% of them singletons. Sample: peripheral blood. The receptors were sampled from a woman of 80 years or more with COVID-19, enrolled during active disease. The CDR3 runs from the conserved cysteine through the conserved F or W. The D gene is left open where the match is weak. Size is stated for part of the rows, as once, few or many counts, or as a class when the clone is expanded.

.,.,TRBV5-4,TRBJ1-1,CASSTGLNTEAFF,TGTGCCAGCAGTACGGGTTTGAACACTGAAGCTTTCTTT
.,.,TRBV9,TRBJ1-2,CASSPGQTNYGYTF,TGTGCCAGCAGCCCCGGACAGACGAACTATGGCTACACCTTC
.,.,TRBV6-1,TRBJ1-1,CASSEQQAAIAEAFF,TGTGCCAGCAGTGAACAGCAGGCCGCGATCGCTGAAGCTTTCTTT
TRBD1,few,TRBV14,TRBJ1-1,CASSRGQGLGSTEAFF,TGTGCCAGCAGCCGGGGACAGGGGTTAGGATCTACTGAAGCTTTCTTT
TRBD1,.,TRBV29-1,TRBJ1-1,CSVQGQQNTEAFF,TGCAGCGTACAGGGGCAACAGAACACTGAAGCTTTCTTT
.,.,TRBV28,TRBJ2-5,CASTQGFGETQYF,TGTGCCAGCACTCAGGGGTTCGGAGAGACCCAGTACTTC
.,once,TRBV5-6,TRBJ2-5,CASSLLAGVGETQYF,TGTGCCAGCAGCTTGTTGGCAGGGGTCGGAGAGACCCAGTACTTC
TRBD1,.,TRBV5-1,TRBJ1-5,CASSLAGQDNQPQHF,TGCGCCAGCAGCTTGGCCGGACAGGACAATCAGCCCCAGCATTTT
.,few,TRBV20-1,TRBJ1-2,CSARQKHGYTF,TGCAGTGCTCGACAGAAGCATGGCTACACCTTC
.,.,TRBV23-1,TRBJ1-3,CATLRGGRAPGNTIYF,TGCGCCACCCTCCGGGGGGGAAGGGCCCCTGGAAACACCATATATTTT
TRBD1,.,TRBV28,TRBJ1-1,CASSPSYRGYTEAFF,TGTGCCAGCAGTCCCTCATACAGGGGGTACACTGAAGCTTTCTTT
TRBD2,few,TRBV6-6,TRBJ2-7,CASTTSGLYEQYF,TGTGCCAGCACCACTAGCGGACTCTACGAGCAGTACTTC
TRBD1,.,TRBV6-1,TRBJ2-7,CASSEEDRAYEQYF,TGTGCCAGCAGTGAGGAGGACAGGGCCTACGAGCAGTACTTC
.,.,TRBV18,TRBJ2-5,CASSPGQLQETQYF,TGTGCCAGCTCACCAGGGCAGCTACAAGAGACCCAGTACTTC
TRBD1,.,TRBV30,TRBJ1-1,CAWSRDSNTEAFF,TGTGCCTGGAGTCGGGACAGTAACACTGAAGCTTTCTTT
.,.,TRBV5-1,TRBJ2-4,CASSGGAFENIQYF,TGCGCCAGCAGCGGAGGAGCTTTTGAAAACATTCAGTACTTC
.,once,TRBV5-5,TRBJ1-6,CASSPFLPTGSTYNSPLHF,TGTGCCAGCAGTCCTTTCCTACCGACAGGAAGCACCTATAATTCACCCCTCCACTTT
.,.,TRBV21-1,TRBJ2-1,CASSKEAKRAANEQFF,TGTGCCAGCAGCAAAGAGGCGAAGCGGGCCGCTAATGAGCAGTTCTTC
.,few,TRBV5-1,TRBJ1-2,CASSPGQGRWGYTF,TGCGCCAGCAGCCCAGGACAAGGAAGATGGGGCTACACCTTC
.,.,TRBV5-5,TRBJ1-1,CASSPDRMNTEAFF,TGTGCCAGCAGCCCTGACAGAATGAACACTGAAGCTTTCTTT
.,.,TRBV7-3,TRBJ2-2,CASSLTEGTGELFF,TGTGCCAGCAGCTTAACGGAGGGGACCGGGGAGCTGTTTTTT
.,once,TRBV5-1,TRBJ1-1,CASSLEGGGTEAFF,TGCGCCAGCAGCTTGGAAGGAGGTGGCACTGAAGCTTTCTTT
.,once,TRBV4-1,TRBJ2-6,CASSQGRGTGANVLTF,TGCGCCAGCAGCCAAGGTCGAGGGACTGGGGCCAACGTCCTGACTTTC
.,.,TRBV2,TRBJ1-2,CASSLQGNHGYTF,TGTGCCAGCAGTCTACAGGGAAACCATGGCTACACCTTC
TRBD2,few,TRBV6-2/TRBV6-3,TRBJ2-1,CASSYSGRTSGRVRDNEQFF,TGTGCCAGCAGTTACTCGGGTCGGACTAGCGGGAGGGTCCGCGACAATGAGCAGTTCTTC
TRBD1,.,TRBV5-4,TRBJ2-5,CASSQGQFVETQYF,TGTGCCAGCAGCCAGGGACAGTTCGTGGAGACCCAGTACTTC
.,.,TRBV15,TRBJ2-1,CATRSLAGDEQFF,TGTGCCACCAGATCCTTGGCCGGGGATGAGCAGTTCTTC
TRBD2,.,TRBV5-1,TRBJ2-1,CASRVLAGGYNEQFF,TGCGCCAGCAGAGTACTAGCGGGAGGCTACAATGAGCAGTTCTTC
TRBD2,.,TRBV19,TRBJ2-2,CASSRLAVVNTGELFF,TGTGCCAGTAGCCGACTAGCGGTTGTGAACACCGGGGAGCTGTTTTTT
TRBD1,few,TRBV6-5,TRBJ1-3,CASKQGANSGNTIYF,TGTGCCAGCAAACAGGGGGCCAACTCTGGAAACACCATATATTTT
TRBD2,.,TRBV10-2,TRBJ2-7,CASSGTRILSEQYF,TGCGCCAGCAGTGGGACTAGGATCCTAAGCGAGCAGTACTTC
TRBD1,.,TRBV14,TRBJ1-2,CASSQTLQGHGYTF,TGTGCCAGCAGCCAAACCTTACAGGGGCATGGCTACACCTTC
.,few,TRBV30,TRBJ1-6,CAWSAVRGGSPLHF,TGTGCCTGGAGTGCAGTCAGGGGTGGATCACCCCTCCACTTT